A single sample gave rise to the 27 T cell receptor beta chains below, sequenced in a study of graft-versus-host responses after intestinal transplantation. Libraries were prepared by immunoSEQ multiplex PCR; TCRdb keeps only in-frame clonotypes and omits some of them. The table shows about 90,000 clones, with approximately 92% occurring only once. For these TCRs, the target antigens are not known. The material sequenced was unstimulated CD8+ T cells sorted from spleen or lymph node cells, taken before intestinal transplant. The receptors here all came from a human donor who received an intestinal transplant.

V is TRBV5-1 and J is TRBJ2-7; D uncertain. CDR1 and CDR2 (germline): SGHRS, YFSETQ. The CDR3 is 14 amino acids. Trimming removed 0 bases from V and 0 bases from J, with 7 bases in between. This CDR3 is CASSLVPSSYEQYF. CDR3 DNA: TGCGCCAGCAGCTTGGTCCCTAGCTCCTACGAGCAGTACTTC.

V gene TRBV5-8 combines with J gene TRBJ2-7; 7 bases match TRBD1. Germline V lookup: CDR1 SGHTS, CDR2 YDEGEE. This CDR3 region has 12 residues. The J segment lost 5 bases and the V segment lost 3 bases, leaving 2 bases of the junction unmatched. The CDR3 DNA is TGTGCCAGCAGCTCCGACAGGGACGAGCAGTACTTC. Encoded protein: CASSSDRDEQYF.

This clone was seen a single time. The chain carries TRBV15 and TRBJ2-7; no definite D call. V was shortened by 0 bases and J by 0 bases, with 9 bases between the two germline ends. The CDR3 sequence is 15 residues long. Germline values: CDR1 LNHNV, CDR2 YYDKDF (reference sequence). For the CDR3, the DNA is TGTGCCACCAGCAGAGATCTACTAAGCTCCTACGAGCAGTACTTC. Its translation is CATSRDLLSSYEQYF. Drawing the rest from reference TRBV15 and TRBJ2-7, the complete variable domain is DAMVIQNPRYQVTQFGKPVTLSCSQTLNHNVMYWYQQKSSQAPKLLFHYYDKDFNNEADTPDNFQSRRPNTSFCFLDIRSPGLGDTAMYLCATSRDLLSSYEQYFGPGTRLTVT.

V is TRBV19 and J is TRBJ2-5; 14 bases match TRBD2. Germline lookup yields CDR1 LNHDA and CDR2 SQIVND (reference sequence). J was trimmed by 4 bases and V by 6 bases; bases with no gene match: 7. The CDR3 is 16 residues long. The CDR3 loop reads CASSPQGLAGVETQYF. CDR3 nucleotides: TGTGCCAGTAGCCCACAGGGACTAGCGGGAGTAGAGACCCAGTACTTC.

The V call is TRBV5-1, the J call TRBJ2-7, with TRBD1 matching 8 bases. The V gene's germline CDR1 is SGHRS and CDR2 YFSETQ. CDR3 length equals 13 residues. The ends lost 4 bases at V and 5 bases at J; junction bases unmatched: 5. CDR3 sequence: CASSPGQDHEQYF. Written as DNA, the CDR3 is TGCGCCAGCAGCCCGGGACAGGACCACGAGCAGTACTTC. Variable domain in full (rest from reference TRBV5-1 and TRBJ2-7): KAGVTQTPRYLIKTRGQQVTLSCSPISGHRSVSWYQQTPGQGLQFLFEYFSETQRNKGNFPGRFSGRQFSNSRSEMNVSTLELGDSALYLCASSPGQDHEQYFGPGTRLTVT.

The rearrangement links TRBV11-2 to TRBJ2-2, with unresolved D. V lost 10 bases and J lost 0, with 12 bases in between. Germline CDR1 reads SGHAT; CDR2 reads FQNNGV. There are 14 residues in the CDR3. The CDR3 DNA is TGTGCCATCCCGGTAACCCCGAACACCGGGGAGCTGTTTTTT. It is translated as CAIPVTPNTGELFF.

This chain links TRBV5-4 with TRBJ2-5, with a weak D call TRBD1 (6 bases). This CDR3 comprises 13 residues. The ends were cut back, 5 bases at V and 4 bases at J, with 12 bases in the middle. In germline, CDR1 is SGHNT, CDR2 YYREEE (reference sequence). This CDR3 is CASRVRGGETQYF. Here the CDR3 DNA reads TGTGCCAGCAGGGTGAGAGGGGGAGAGACCCAGTACTTC.

Written as DNA, the CDR3 is TGTGCCATCAGTGAGTCCGGGACAGGGGGCCGATACGAGCAGTACTTC. This encodes CAISESGTGGRYEQYF. V usage is TRBV10-3 and J usage is TRBJ2-7; 12 bases match TRBD1. This CDR3 contains 16 residues. In germline, CDR1 is ENHRY, CDR2 SYGVKD. With V trimmed by 0 bases and J by 4 bases, 4 bases remained unmatched.

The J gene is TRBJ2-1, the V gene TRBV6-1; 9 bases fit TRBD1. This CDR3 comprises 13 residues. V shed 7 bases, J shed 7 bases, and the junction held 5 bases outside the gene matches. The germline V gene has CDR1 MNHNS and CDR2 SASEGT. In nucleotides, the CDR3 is TGTGCCAGCATTGGGACAGGGATGAATGAGCAGTTCTTC. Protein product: CASIGTGMNEQFF.

CDR3 coding DNA: TGTGCCAGCAGCCAAGGGACAGGGAGCAATCAGCCCCAGCATTTT. This sequence encodes CASSQGTGSNQPQHF. The V and J genes are TRBV6-5 and TRBJ1-5; 9 nucleotides line up with TRBD1. V dropped 6 bases and J dropped 1; count of bases not matched to a gene: 4. This CDR3 contains 15 residues. Germline V gives CDR1 MNHEY, CDR2 SVGAGI.

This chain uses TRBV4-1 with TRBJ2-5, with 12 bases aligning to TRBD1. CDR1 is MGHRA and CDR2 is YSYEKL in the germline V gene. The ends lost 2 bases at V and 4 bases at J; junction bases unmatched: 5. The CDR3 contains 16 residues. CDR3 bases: TGCGCCAGCAGCCAAACCGGGACAGGGGGCCGAGAGACCCAGTACTTC. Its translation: CASSQTGTGGRETQYF.

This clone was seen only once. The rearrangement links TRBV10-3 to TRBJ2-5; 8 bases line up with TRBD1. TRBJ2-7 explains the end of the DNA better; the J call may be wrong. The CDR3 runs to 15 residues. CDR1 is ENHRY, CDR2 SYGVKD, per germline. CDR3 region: CAISAGQGEWYEQYF. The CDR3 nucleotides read TGTGCCATCAGTGCCGGACAGGGTGAATGGTACGAGCAGTACTTC.

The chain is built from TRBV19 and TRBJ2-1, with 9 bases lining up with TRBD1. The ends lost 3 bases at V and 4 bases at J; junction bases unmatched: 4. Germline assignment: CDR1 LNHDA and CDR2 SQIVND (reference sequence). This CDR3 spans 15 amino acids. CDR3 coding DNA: TGTGCCAGTAGTATTGGGACAGGGAATTACAATGAGCAGTTCTTC. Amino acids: CASSIGTGNYNEQFF.

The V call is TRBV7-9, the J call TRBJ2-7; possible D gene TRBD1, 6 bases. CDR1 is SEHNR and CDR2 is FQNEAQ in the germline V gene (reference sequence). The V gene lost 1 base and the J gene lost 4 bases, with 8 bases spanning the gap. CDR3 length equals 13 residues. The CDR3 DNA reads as TGTGCCAGCAGCTTAGTAGACAGGTACGAGCAGTACTTC. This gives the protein CASSLVDRYEQYF.

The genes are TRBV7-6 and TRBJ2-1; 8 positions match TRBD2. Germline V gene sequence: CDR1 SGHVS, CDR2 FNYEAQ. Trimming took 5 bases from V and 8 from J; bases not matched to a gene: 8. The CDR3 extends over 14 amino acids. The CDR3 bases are TGTGCCAGCAGCGTATCCGGGACTAGGGATGAGCAGTTCTTC. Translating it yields CASSVSGTRDEQFF.

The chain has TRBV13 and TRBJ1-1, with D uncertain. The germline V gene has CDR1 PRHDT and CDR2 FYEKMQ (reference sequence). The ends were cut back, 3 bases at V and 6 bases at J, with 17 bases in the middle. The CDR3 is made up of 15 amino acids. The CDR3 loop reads CASSFATLSGPEAFF. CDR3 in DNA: TGTGCCAGCAGCTTCGCCACCTTAAGTGGCCCTGAAGCTTTCTTT.

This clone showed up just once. CDR3 protein: CASSQDYTSAGGAREQYF. The CDR3 region has the DNA TGCGCCAGCAGCCAAGATTATACATCTGCTGGGGGGGCCAGGGAGCAGTACTTC. This chain connects TRBV4-3 to TRBJ2-7; perhaps TRBD2 as D (7 bases). The germline V gene has CDR1 LGHNA and CDR2 YSLEER. V was pared by 0 bases and J by 7 bases, with 25 bases between. This CDR3 has 18 amino acids.

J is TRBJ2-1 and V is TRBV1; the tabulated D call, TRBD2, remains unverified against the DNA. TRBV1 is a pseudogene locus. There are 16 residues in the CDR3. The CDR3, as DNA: TGCACCAGCAGCCTCCCCCCCCGGGAGGGCCAAAATGAGCAGTTCTTC. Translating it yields CTSSLPPREGQNEQFF.

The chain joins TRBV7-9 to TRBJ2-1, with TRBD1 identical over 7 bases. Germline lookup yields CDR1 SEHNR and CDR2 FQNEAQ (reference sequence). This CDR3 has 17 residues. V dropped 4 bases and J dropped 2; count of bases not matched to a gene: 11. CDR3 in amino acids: CASSSDRSHYTYNEQFF. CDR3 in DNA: TGTGCCAGCAGCTCGGACAGGTCTCACTACACCTACAATGAGCAGTTCTTC. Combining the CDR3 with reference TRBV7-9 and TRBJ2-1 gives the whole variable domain DTGVSQNPRHKITKRGQNVTFRCDPISEHNRLYWYRQTLGQGPEFLTYFQNEAQLEKSRLLSDRFSAERPKGSFSTLEIQRTEQGDSAMYLCASSSDRSHYTYNEQFFGPGTRLTVL.

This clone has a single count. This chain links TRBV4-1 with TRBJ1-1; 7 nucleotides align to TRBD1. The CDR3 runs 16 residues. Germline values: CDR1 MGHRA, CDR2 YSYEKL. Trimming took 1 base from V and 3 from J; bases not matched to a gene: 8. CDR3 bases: TGCGCCAGCAGCCAAGGTGGACAGGCCGGTTACACTGAAGCTTTCTTT. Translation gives CASSQGGQAGYTEAFF.

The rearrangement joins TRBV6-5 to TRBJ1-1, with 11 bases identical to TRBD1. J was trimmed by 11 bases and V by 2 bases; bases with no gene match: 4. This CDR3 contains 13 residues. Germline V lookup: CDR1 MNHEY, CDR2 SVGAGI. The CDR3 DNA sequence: TGTGCCAGCAGTTACGAGGGACAGGGGGAGGCTTTCTTT. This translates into CASSYEGQGEAFF.

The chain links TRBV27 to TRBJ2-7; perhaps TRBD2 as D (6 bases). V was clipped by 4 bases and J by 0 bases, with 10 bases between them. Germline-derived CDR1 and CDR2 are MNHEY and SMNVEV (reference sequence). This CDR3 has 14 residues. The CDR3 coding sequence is TGTGCCAGCAGTTCCGGGAGTCCCTCCTACGAGCAGTACTTC. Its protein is CASSSGSPSYEQYF.

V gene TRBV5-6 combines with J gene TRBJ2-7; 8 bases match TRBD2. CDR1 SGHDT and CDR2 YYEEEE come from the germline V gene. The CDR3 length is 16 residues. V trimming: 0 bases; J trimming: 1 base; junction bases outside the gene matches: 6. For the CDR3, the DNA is TGTGCCAGCAGCTTGGCCGTTGCGGGGGGTTCCTACGAGCAGTACTTC. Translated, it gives CASSLAVAGGSYEQYF.

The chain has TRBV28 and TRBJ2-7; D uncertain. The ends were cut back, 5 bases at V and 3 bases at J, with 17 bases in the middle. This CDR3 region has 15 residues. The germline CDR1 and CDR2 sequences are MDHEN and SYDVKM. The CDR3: CASSPLSERVYEQYF. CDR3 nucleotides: TGTGCCAGCAGTCCCCTTTCCGAGCGTGTCTACGAGCAGTACTTC.

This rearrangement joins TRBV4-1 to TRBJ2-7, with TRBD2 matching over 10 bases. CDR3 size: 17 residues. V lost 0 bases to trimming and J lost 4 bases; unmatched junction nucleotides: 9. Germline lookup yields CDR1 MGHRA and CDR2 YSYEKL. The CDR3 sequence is CASSQDGLAGVNYEQYF. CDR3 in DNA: TGCGCCAGCAGCCAAGATGGGCTAGCGGGAGTTAATTACGAGCAGTACTTC.

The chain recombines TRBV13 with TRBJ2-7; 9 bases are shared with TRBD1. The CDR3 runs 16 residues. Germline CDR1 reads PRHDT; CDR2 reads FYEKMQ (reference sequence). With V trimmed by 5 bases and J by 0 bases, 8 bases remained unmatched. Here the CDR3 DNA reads TGTGCCAGCAGCGACCGGGACAGGGCGAGCTCCTACGAGCAGTACTTC. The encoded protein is CASSDRDRASSYEQYF.

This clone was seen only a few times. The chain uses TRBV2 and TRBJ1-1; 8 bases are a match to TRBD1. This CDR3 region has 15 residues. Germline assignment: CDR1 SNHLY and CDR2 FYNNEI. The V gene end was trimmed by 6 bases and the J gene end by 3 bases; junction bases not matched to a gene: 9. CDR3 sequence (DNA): TGTGCCAGCAGAAAATACATGGACAGGGACACTGAAGCTTTCTTT. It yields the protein CASRKYMDRDTEAFF.